Shown below are 26 T cell receptor beta chains from a single sample sequenced in a study of somatic mutations in cytotoxic T cells in rheumatoid arthritis. Assay used: immunoSEQ multiplex PCR; TCRdb lists only in-frame clones, some missing. This sample has over 15,000 clones, with around 63% found just once. Sequencing was carried out using CD8+ T cells sorted from blood. The origin of the receptors is an adult with rheumatoid arthritis.

This chain connects TRBV5-4 to TRBJ1-6; 10 bases agree with TRBD1. Losses at the gene ends were 4 bases for V and 6 bases for J; bases not matched to a gene: 7. This CDR3 is 16 amino acids long. CDR1 is SGHNT, CDR2 YYREEE, per germline (reference sequence). The CDR3 region is CASSPRTGGSNSPLHF. CDR3 DNA: TGTGCCAGCAGCCCAAGGACAGGGGGTTCTAATTCACCCCTCCACTTT.

The V call is TRBV7-9, the J call TRBJ2-1; D may match TRBD1 or TRBD2 (6 bases each). The germline V and J ends were trimmed by 5 bases and 2 bases, with 13 bases remaining between them. The CDR3 consists of 15 residues. Germline V gene sequence: CDR1 SEHNR, CDR2 FQNEAQ (reference sequence). The CDR3 protein is CASSPDGGAYNEQFF. The CDR3 coding sequence is TGTGCCAGCAGCCCAGACGGGGGCGCCTACAATGAGCAGTTCTTC.

V is TRBV2 and J is TRBJ1-5; no clear D. The V end lost 2 bases, the J end lost 0 bases, and 5 bases lay between the germline ends. Germline values: CDR1 SNHLY, CDR2 FYNNEI. This CDR3 is built from 14 residues. In DNA form, the CDR3 reads TGTGCCAGCAGTGAACAGTATAGCAATCAGCCCCAGCATTTT. As protein: CASSEQYSNQPQHF.

The V and J genes are TRBV27 and TRBJ2-3; 8 bases are shared with TRBD2. V lost 9 bases and J lost 6; bases outside the gene matches: 14. The germline V gene encodes CDR1 MNHEY and CDR2 SMNVEV (reference sequence). This CDR3 spans 15 amino acids. The CDR3 region is CASQEVAGTLDTQYF. The CDR3 nucleotides are TGTGCCAGTCAGGAGGTAGCGGGGACCCTGGATACGCAGTATTTT.

This chain joins TRBV7-9 and TRBJ2-7; TRBD2 agrees at 8 bases. The CDR3 covers 13 residues. Germline V gene lookup returns CDR1 SEHNR and CDR2 FQNEAQ (reference sequence). Trimming cost V 3 bases and J 2 bases; bases outside gene matches: 0. CDR3 residues: CASSFGGAYEQYF. The CDR3 coding sequence is TGTGCCAGCAGCTTCGGGGGGGCCTACGAGCAGTACTTC.

This clone occurred a few times. This chain connects TRBV30 to TRBJ2-7; a possible D gene is TRBD1 (5 bases). CDR3 length: 12 residues. From germline, CDR1 is GTSNPN and CDR2 SVGIG (reference sequence). V dropped 2 bases and J dropped 3 bases, with 8 bases sitting between them. CDR3 protein: CAWSLDSYEQYF. The CDR3 coding sequence is TGTGCCTGGAGTCTCGACAGCTACGAGCAGTACTTC.

The chain has TRBV9 and TRBJ2-1, with 9 bases lining up with TRBD1. Trimming cost V 2 bases and J 5 bases; bases outside gene matches: 2. The CDR3 spans 14 residues. CDR1 and CDR2 from the germline V gene are SGDLS and YYNGEE. CDR3 region: CASSVRDRDNEQFF. In DNA form, the CDR3 reads TGTGCCAGCAGCGTCCGGGACAGGGACAATGAGCAGTTCTTC.

This chain links TRBV6-1 with TRBJ1-5; D is perhaps TRBD1 (5 bases). The CDR3 is made up of 14 amino acids. CDR1 MNHNS and CDR2 SASEGT come from the germline V gene. Trimming took off 5 bases at V and 4 bases at J, with 12 bases between the two ends. The CDR3 here is CASSQGENNQPQHF. The CDR3 DNA is TGTGCCAGCAGTCAAGGGGAGAATAATCAGCCCCAGCATTTT.

The chain recombines TRBV7-8 with TRBJ1-1; tentative D call: TRBD1 (6 bases). The V end was cut by 2 bases, the J end by 1 base, with 14 bases between. Looked up from germline, CDR1 is SGHVS and CDR2 is FQNEAQ. CDR3 length: 16 amino acids. CDR3 sequence reads: CASSLPRGGTNTEAFF. For the CDR3, the DNA is TGTGCCAGCAGCTTACCTAGGGGGGGGACGAACACTGAAGCTTTCTTT.

The genes are TRBV4-3 and TRBJ2-1; D unclear. Deletions cut 0 bases from V and 2 bases from J, with 11 bases between. There are 16 residues in the CDR3. Germline V gene lookup returns CDR1 LGHNA and CDR2 YSLEER. In nucleotides, the CDR3 is TGCGCCAGCAGCCAAGAGGCCTTCACCACCTACAATGAGCAGTTCTTC. It yields the protein CASSQEAFTTYNEQFF.

This chain links TRBV29-1 with TRBJ2-2; 13 bases map to TRBD2. Germline V lookup: CDR1 SQVTM, CDR2 ANQGSEA. With 7 bases clipped from V and 2 bases from J, the junction kept 16 bases outside the gene matches. The CDR3 is 19 amino acids. This chain's CDR3 is CSALGLAGTSAKNTGELFF. The DNA of the CDR3 is TGCAGCGCTCTGGGACTAGCGGGGACTTCTGCCAAAAACACCGGGGAGCTGTTTTTT.

The chain links TRBV2 to TRBJ2-3, with TRBD2 matching 7 bases. This CDR3 is built from 14 residues. The germline V gene encodes CDR1 SNHLY and CDR2 FYNNEI. Trimming cost V 5 bases and J 3 bases; bases outside gene matches: 5. CDR3 coding DNA: TGTGCCAGCAGTAGGTACGGGGGGACAGATACGCAGTATTTT. It is translated as CASSRYGGTDTQYF.

With respect to this clone: This is likely an artifact of a read error, given a far larger clone one base away. J is TRBJ1-6 and V is TRBV30; D ambiguous. This CDR3 region has 11 residues. Looked up from germline, CDR1 is GTSNPN and CDR2 is SVGIG (reference sequence). The chain's CDR3 is CAWSSDSLLHF. The CDR3 DNA is TGTGCCTGGAGTTCGGATTCACTCCTCCACTTT. Looking up the rest from reference TRBV30 and TRBJ1-6 gives the full variable domain: SQTIHQWPATLVQPVGSPLSLECTVEGTSNPNLYWYRQAAGRGLQLLFYSVGIGQISSEVPQNLSASRPQDRQFILSSKKLLLSDSGFYLCAWSSDSLLHFGNGTRLTVT.

This clone counts as medium-sized (0.01 to 0.1%). The V gene is TRBV2, the J gene TRBJ1-1; no firm D call. Trimming stripped 0 bases from V and 10 bases from J, with 6 bases between. From germline, CDR1 is SNHLY and CDR2 FYNNEI. The CDR3 totals 11 residues. CDR3 DNA sequence: TGTGCCAGCAGTGAAGCTCGCCCAGCTTTCTTT. It specifies CASSEARPAFF.

This rearrangement joins TRBV27 to TRBJ1-1; D unclear. V lost 0 bases and J lost 7, with 9 bases in between. Germline V CDR1 and CDR2: MNHEY, SMNVEV (reference sequence). The length of the CDR3 is 13 residues. CDR3 residues: CASSLSWKNEAFF. The CDR3 DNA is TGTGCCAGCAGTTTATCCTGGAAGAATGAAGCTTTCTTT.

The chain links TRBV27 to TRBJ2-1; D is perhaps TRBD1 or TRBD2 (5 bases each). The germline V gene encodes CDR1 MNHEY and CDR2 SMNVEV (reference sequence). The CDR3 runs to 16 residues. The V end lost 6 bases, the J end lost 2 bases, and 17 bases lay between the germline ends. The CDR3 DNA reads as TGTGCCAGCAGGACCGGGACGGCCCTCCCCTACAATGAGCAGTTCTTC. Protein product: CASRTGTALPYNEQFF.

The V gene is TRBV4-2, the J gene TRBJ2-1, with 11 bases fitting TRBD2. CDR3 size: 18 residues. Trimming removed 0 bases from V and 10 bases from J; junction bases left unmatched: 14. Germline CDR1 is LGHNA and CDR2 is YNFKEQ. CDR3 sequence reads: CASSQDQIGLAGNQEQFF. The CDR3 region has the DNA TGTGCCAGCAGCCAAGATCAAATTGGACTAGCGGGCAATCAGGAGCAGTTCTTC.

This sequence joins TRBV28 and TRBJ1-4; D is unclear. V gave up 1 base and J gave up 5 bases, with 11 bases separating them. CDR1 is MDHEN, CDR2 SYDVKM, per germline. This CDR3 has 15 residues. DNA of the CDR3: TGTGCCAGCAGTTTATCAGCGGACGGGAATGAAAAACTGTTTTTT. Its protein product is CASSLSADGNEKLFF.

The J gene is TRBJ1-2, the V gene TRBV5-1, with D possibly being TRBD1 (5 bases). CDR1 and CDR2 from the germline V gene are SGHRS and YFSETQ. This CDR3 spans 12 amino acids. Trimming left V 4 bases short and J 5 bases short, with 9 bases between. CDR3 sequence: CASSDDRYGYTF. The CDR3 bases are TGCGCCAGCAGCGACGACAGATATGGCTACACCTTC.

The CDR3 spells CASSLGQGATGELFF. The DNA for the CDR3 is TGCGCCAGCAGCTTGGGACAGGGTGCCACCGGGGAGCTGTTTTTT. The rearrangement uses TRBV5-1 and TRBJ2-2; 7 bases map to TRBD1. V gave up 0 bases and J gave up 4 bases; unmatched junction bases: 3. This CDR3 region has 15 residues. Germline V gene data show CDR1 as SGHRS and CDR2 as YFSETQ.

The V gene is TRBV28, the J gene TRBJ2-5; 7 bases are a match to TRBD1. Trimming at V came to 7 bases and at J to 4 bases, leaving 12 bases not matched to a gene. The CDR3 length is 15 residues. CDR1 and CDR2 from the germline V gene are MDHEN and SYDVKM. CDR3: CASTKDRVIGETQYF. The CDR3 bases are TGTGCCAGCACCAAAGACAGGGTCATAGGAGAGACCCAGTACTTC.

J is TRBJ1-1 and V is TRBV6-1; tentative D call: TRBD1 (6 bases). V was clipped by 11 bases and J by 5 bases, with 15 bases between them. CDR1 and CDR2 (germline): MNHNS, SASEGT. The CDR3 has 12 residues. CDR3 DNA sequence: TGTGCCGGACGGGACACGGGAACTGAAGCTTTCTTT. This gives the protein CAGRDTGTEAFF.

The V gene is TRBV18, the J gene TRBJ2-7; TRBD2 agrees at 7 bases. The ends lost 8 bases at V and 6 bases at J; junction bases unmatched: 10. This CDR3 has 13 amino acids. Germline assignment: CDR1 KGHSH and CDR2 LQKENI. The CDR3 region is CASRLGLEGEQYF. Here the CDR3 DNA reads TGTGCCAGCCGCCTCGGACTAGAAGGCGAGCAGTACTTC.

There are a few counts of this clone. The chain uses TRBV7-9 and TRBJ1-2; D may be TRBD1 (6 bases). CDR3 length equals 13 residues. The germline CDR1 and CDR2 sequences are SEHNR and FQNEAQ (reference sequence). V was shortened by 5 bases and J by 4 bases, with 11 bases between the two germline ends. CDR3 sequence: CASSTDSPYGYTF. The DNA for the CDR3 is TGTGCCAGCAGCACGGACAGCCCCTATGGCTACACCTTC.

This clone was detected a few times. The CDR3 is CASSQDYKGSYEQYF. The CDR3 DNA is TGCGCCAGCAGCCAAGACTACAAGGGGTCTTACGAGCAGTACTTC. The rearrangement uses TRBV4-3 and TRBJ2-7; tentatively, D is TRBD1 (5 bases). Germline V lookup: CDR1 LGHNA, CDR2 YSLEER. The CDR3 has 15 residues. Trimming took off 0 bases at V and 4 bases at J, with 13 bases between the two ends.

By sample fraction, this clone is medium-sized (0.01 to 0.1%). This chain connects TRBV28 to TRBJ2-7; 8 bases are shared with TRBD2. The CDR3 consists of 17 residues. The germline gives CDR1 MDHEN, CDR2 SYDVKM. V shed 3 bases, J shed 0 bases, and the junction held 10 bases outside the gene matches. In DNA, the CDR3 is TGTGCCAGCAGTTTGGCGGGGAGCGGGGGAAGCTCCTACGAGCAGTACTTC. Translated: CASSLAGSGGSSYEQYF. Drawing the rest from reference TRBV28 and TRBJ2-7, the complete variable domain is DVKVTQSSRYLVKRTGEKVFLECVQDMDHENMFWYRQDPGLGLRLIYFSYDVKMKEKGDIPEGYSVSREKKERFSLILESASTNQTSMYLCASSLAGSGGSSYEQYFGPGTRLTVT.